Listed here are 15 T cell receptor beta chains from one sample, sequenced in a study of control samples from healthy donors and cancer patients. Generated by immunoSEQ multiplex PCR, the TCRdb table keeps only in-frame clones and is missing some. The sample holds about 130,000 clones; 80% to 95% are singletons and the top ten take 2% to 2.5%. The sample taken for sequencing was blood. The receptors shown here come from a young man in good health.

The chain joins TRBV11-3 to TRBJ2-4; 9 bases map to TRBD1. This CDR3 is built from 17 residues. Germline V gene data show CDR1 as SGHNT and CDR2 as YENEEA. The ends lost 5 bases at V and 5 bases at J; junction bases unmatched: 13. Here the CDR3 DNA reads TGTGCCAGCAGCCTCGGACAGGGGCTACGTAGCCAAAACATTCAGTACTTC. This sequence encodes CASSLGQGLRSQNIQYF.

Details on this clone: This CDR3 is also generated by other DNA sequences in the sample. The J gene is TRBJ1-2, the V gene TRBV28; no reliable D call. The germline V gene encodes CDR1 MDHEN and CDR2 SYDVKM. The CDR3 is 11 residues long. Trimming removed 6 bases from V and 0 bases from J, with 2 bases in between. Here the CDR3 reads CASSSNYGYTF. The CDR3 DNA sequence: TGTGCCAGCAGCTCTAACTATGGCTACACCTTC.

The chain joins TRBV7-9 to TRBJ1-1, with TRBD1 as a possible D gene (5 bases). The germline V gene has CDR1 SEHNR and CDR2 FQNEAQ (reference sequence). The CDR3 contains 15 residues. V lost 5 bases and J lost 4, with 17 bases in between. The CDR3: CASSPTSPGLTEAFF. The CDR3 region has the DNA TGTGCCAGCAGCCCAACTTCCCCAGGGCTCACTGAAGCTTTCTTT.

The J gene is TRBJ1-1, the V gene TRBV7-9; D unclear. Germline values: CDR1 SEHNR, CDR2 FQNEAQ (reference sequence). This CDR3 contains 13 residues. V dropped 2 bases and J dropped 7 bases, with 11 bases sitting between them. In nucleotides, the CDR3 is TGTGCCAGCAGCTTATCCTCCCCAGGTGAAGCTTTCTTT. It codes for CASSLSSPGEAFF.

This clone appeared once. The genes are TRBV11-3 and TRBJ2-3; TRBD2 matches at 9 bases. The CDR3 has 14 amino acids. Germline CDR1 and CDR2: SGHNT and YENEEA. Losses at the gene ends were 5 bases for V and 3 bases for J; bases not matched to a gene: 3. Here the CDR3 reads CASSQTSGTDTQYF. CDR3 in DNA: TGTGCCAGCAGCCAGACTAGCGGAACAGATACGCAGTATTTT.

The chain links TRBV4-2 to TRBJ1-3; D call uncertain. This CDR3 comprises 16 residues. V lost 0 bases to trimming and J lost 4 bases, with 13 bases between them. CDR1 and CDR2 (germline): LGHNA, YNFKEQ. CDR3 DNA sequence: TGTGCCAGCAGCCAAGAAGTTCCAGCGAAGGGAAACACCATATATTTT. Amino acids: CASSQEVPAKGNTIYF.

V gene TRBV3-1 (or the pseudogene TRBV3-2) combines with J gene TRBJ2-7; 10 nucleotides match TRBD2. Looked up from germline, CDR1 is LGHDT and CDR2 is YNNKEL (reference sequence). Trimming cost V 7 bases and J 5 bases; bases outside gene matches: 14. The CDR3 consists of 16 residues. The CDR3: CASIGLAGDYYDEQYV. The DNA for the CDR3 is TGTGCCAGCATAGGCCTAGCGGGAGACTACTACGACGAGCAGTACGTC.

The chain employs TRBV19 and TRBJ1-5, with D unclear. This CDR3 is built from 15 residues. Germline CDR1 and CDR2: LNHDA and SQIVND (reference sequence). V dropped 4 bases and J dropped 3 bases, with 13 bases sitting between them. The CDR3, as DNA: TGTGCCAGTAGTAAACTAGTCGACTCCAATCAGCCCCAGCATTTT. Protein sequence: CASSKLVDSNQPQHF.

The chain has TRBV6-4 and TRBJ2-5; D gene ambiguous. CDR3 size: 11 residues. Germline lookup yields CDR1 MRHNA and CDR2 SNTAGT. The V end lost 7 bases, the J end lost 6 bases, and 9 bases lay between the germline ends. The CDR3: CASNPLKTQYF. In nucleotides, the CDR3 is TGTGCCAGCAACCCCTTGAAGACCCAGTACTTC.

The chain couples TRBV29-1 to TRBJ2-5; 9 bases line up with TRBD1. The CDR3 length is 13 residues. J gave up 1 base and V 4 bases, and 1 base lay outside the gene matches. CDR1 is SQVTM, CDR2 ANQGSEA, per germline. The CDR3 is CSVVTGGQETQYF. As DNA, the CDR3 is TGCAGCGTTGTGACAGGGGGCCAAGAGACCCAGTACTTC.

This chain joins TRBV4-1 and TRBJ2-3; 12 bases agree with TRBD2. The CDR3 is 18 residues long. The germline CDR1 and CDR2 sequences are MGHRA and YSYEKL. With 3 bases clipped from V and 6 bases from J, the junction kept 13 bases outside the gene matches. The CDR3 DNA follows: TGCGCCAGCAGCCATGATACTAGCGGGAGGCTCAAATGGGATACGCAGTATTTT. It translates to CASSHDTSGRLKWDTQYF.

The rearrangement links TRBV5-1 to TRBJ2-1; D may be TRBD2 (6 bases). This CDR3 is 16 amino acids long. With 0 bases removed from V and 3 bases from J, the gap between germline ends came to 13 bases. Germline V lookup: CDR1 SGHRS, CDR2 YFSETQ. CDR3 protein: CASSLAVLADYNEQFF. In DNA, the CDR3 is TGCGCCAGCAGCTTGGCCGTCTTAGCGGACTACAATGAGCAGTTCTTC.

This clone was detected only once. The chain uses TRBV7-8 and TRBJ2-7, with 7 bases aligning to TRBD1. CDR1 and CDR2 from the germline V gene are SGHVS and FQNEAQ. Trimming took 2 bases from V and 0 from J; bases not matched to a gene: 4. The CDR3 runs 15 residues. The CDR3 DNA is TGTGCCAGCAGCTTACCGGACAGGAGCTCCTACGAGCAGTACGTC. Translated, it gives CASSLPDRSSYEQYV.

The genes are TRBV7-6 and TRBJ2-3; 12 bases align to TRBD2. This CDR3 is built from 17 residues. Per the germline V gene, CDR1 is SGHVS and CDR2 is FNYEAQ. V dropped 5 bases and J dropped 0; count of bases not matched to a gene: 6. The CDR3 loop is CASSPGLAGTSTDTQYF. CDR3 nucleotide sequence: TGTGCCAGCAGCCCCGGACTAGCGGGGACGAGCACAGATACGCAGTATTTT. Supplemented by reference TRBV7-6 and TRBJ2-3, the full variable domain reads GAGVSQSPRYKVTKRGQDVALRCDPISGHVSLYWYRQALGQGPEFLTYFNYEAQQDKSGLPNDRFSAERPEGSISTLTIQRTEQRDSAMYRCASSPGLAGTSTDTQYFGPGTRLTVL.

The rearrangement links TRBV5-4 to TRBJ2-5, with a tentative D call TRBD2 (6 bases). The CDR3 contains 14 residues. V lost 2 bases, J lost 4 bases, and 12 bases lay in between. The germline V gene has CDR1 SGHNT and CDR2 YYREEE (reference sequence). CDR3 in DNA: TGTGCCAGCAGCTTCACGGGGGAGAGAGAGACCCAGTACTTC. Residues: CASSFTGERETQYF.